The 26 T cell receptor beta chains given below trace back to one sample, sequenced in a study of T-cell reconstitution after alpha-beta-depleted transplantation in children. The TCRbeta library incorporated unique molecular identifiers. Each CDR3 protein gets one entry after TCRdb re-called the PCR reads with MiXCR. The table has 60,000 to 70,000 distinct CDR3 sequences, roughly 5.2% seen once; the top ten hold approximately 17%. Here the sequenced sample was PBMCs, mostly from graft donor cells, taken 180 days after TCRalphabeta/CD19-depleted stem cell transplant. These receptors were collected from a boy in the first two years of life who had a stem cell transplant for acute myeloid leukemia, so the T cells may come from the graft donor.

This clonotype has ten or more counts. The rearrangement joins TRBV5-8 to TRBJ2-3; D not resolved. The length of the CDR3 is 16 residues. Germline CDR1 is SGHTS and CDR2 is YDEGEE. V was cut by 3 bases and J by 1 base, with 15 bases left in between. The CDR3 loop is CASSSDLRPRTDTQYF. CDR3 nucleotide sequence: TGTGCCAGCAGCTCGGACCTCCGCCCTCGCACAGATACGCAGTATTTT.

This clonotype has a count of ten or more. The chain employs TRBV15 and TRBJ1-2, with D tentatively TRBD1 (5 bases). This CDR3 has 15 residues. V was clipped by 0 bases and J by 4 bases, with 12 bases between them. Germline V CDR1 and CDR2: LNHNV, YYDKDF (reference sequence). Written as DNA, the CDR3 is TGTGCCACCAGCAGAGAAGCGGACGGGGCCTATGGCTACACCTTC. Its protein is CATSREADGAYGYTF. Variable domain in full (rest from reference TRBV15 and TRBJ1-2): DAMVIQNPRYQVTQFGKPVTLSCSQTLNHNVMYWYQQKSSQAPKLLFHYYDKDFNNEADTPDNFQSRRPNTSFCFLDIRSPGLGDTAMYLCATSREADGAYGYTFGSGTRLTVV.

At least ten counts were recorded for this clonotype. The chain couples TRBV7-9 to TRBJ2-2; TRBD1 matches 7 bases. This CDR3 is 16 amino acids long. CDR1 and CDR2 from the germline V gene are SEHNR and FQNEAQ (reference sequence). V was clipped by 4 bases and J by 2 bases; unmatched bases: 7. The CDR3 reads CASSWPRQGNTGELFF. The CDR3 DNA reads TGTGCCAGCAGCTGGCCAAGACAGGGCAACACCGGGGAGCTGTTTTTT.

Ten or more counts support this clonotype. CDR3 bases: TGTGCCAGCTCCAGGACGAGCACAGATACGCAGTATTTT. Protein product: CASSRTSTDTQYF. The genes are TRBV27 and TRBJ2-3; no clear D. Germline V CDR1 and CDR2: MNHEY, SMNVEV (reference sequence). The CDR3 extends over 13 amino acids. V shed 8 bases and J shed 0 bases, with 9 bases lying between them.

This clonotype has a count of ten or more. V is TRBV12-3 or TRBV12-4 and J is TRBJ2-4; D possibly corresponds to TRBD1 (5 bases). This CDR3 region has 14 residues. Trimming left V 3 bases short and J 1 base short, with 7 bases between. CDR3 coding DNA: TGTGCCAGCAGTTTGGGGCGGGCCAAAAACATTCAGTACTTC. Its translation: CASSLGRAKNIQYF.

Ten or more counts support this clonotype. This chain links TRBV12-3 or TRBV12-4 with TRBJ2-7; D is unclear. Between the trimmed V and J ends, which lost 6 bases and 2 bases, there was a span of 8 bases. This CDR3 is built from 12 residues. The CDR3 region is CASSKGTYEQYF. CDR3 nucleotide sequence: TGTGCCAGCAGCAAAGGGACCTACGAGCAGTACTTC.

This clonotype has ten or more counts. V and J are TRBV11-2 and TRBJ2-2; D may be TRBD1 or TRBD2 (6 bases each). Germline CDR1 reads SGHAT; CDR2 reads FQNNGV. Trimming left V 1 base short and J 4 bases short, with 16 bases between. This CDR3 region has 17 residues. The CDR3 loop reads CASSLGVSGAATGELFF. The CDR3 DNA reads as TGTGCCAGCAGCTTAGGGGTTTCGGGGGCTGCCACCGGGGAGCTGTTTTTT. Full variable domain (outside the CDR3, taken from reference TRBV11-2 and TRBJ2-2): EAGVAQSPRYKIIEKRQSVAFWCNPISGHATLYWYQQILGQGPKLLIQFQNNGVVDDSQLPKDRFSAERLKGVDSTLKIQPAKLEDSAVYLCASSLGVSGAATGELFFGEGSRLTVL.

This clonotype was detected many times. The chain joins TRBV12-3 or TRBV12-4 to TRBJ1-2, with D possibly matching TRBD1 (5 bases). The germline V and J ends were trimmed by 6 bases and 4 bases, with 9 bases remaining between them. The CDR3 is 12 residues long. In DNA, the CDR3 is TGTGCCAGCAGCCCCCAGGGCTATGGCTACACCTTC. Its translation is CASSPQGYGYTF.

This clonotype was observed at least ten times. This rearrangement joins TRBV6-1 to TRBJ1-6; 9 bases match TRBD1. The CDR3 consists of 15 residues. Germline loops: CDR1 MNHNS, CDR2 SASEGT. Trimming cost V 5 bases and J 9 bases; bases outside gene matches: 8. The CDR3: CASSPLGQGSSPLHF. The CDR3 DNA sequence: TGTGCCAGCAGTCCCCTGGGACAGGGTAGTTCACCCCTCCACTTT.

This clonotype was observed many times. The chain combines TRBV12-3 or TRBV12-4 with TRBJ1-6; D is unclear. The CDR3 extends over 15 amino acids. V was shortened by 3 bases and J by 0 bases, with 6 bases between the two germline ends. CDR3 loop: CASSFGSSYNSPLHF. The CDR3 bases are TGTGCCAGCAGTTTCGGGAGCTCCTATAATTCACCCCTCCACTTT.

In this sample, this clonotype turned up many times. The genes are TRBV4-3 and TRBJ1-1, with D maybe TRBD1 (5 bases). The V gene's germline CDR1 is LGHNA and CDR2 YSLEER. V lost 1 base to trimming and J lost 5 bases, with 17 bases between them. CDR3 size: 16 residues. The CDR3 sequence is CASSQVLKGRVTEAFF. As DNA, the CDR3 is TGCGCCAGCAGCCAAGTTCTAAAGGGCAGGGTTACTGAAGCTTTCTTT.

This clonotype was observed many times. Its ends do not fully match the called genes, so a read error is possible. V is TRBV7-2 and J is TRBJ2-7; 7 bases fit TRBD2. Germline V gives CDR1 SGHTA, CDR2 FQGNSA. The CDR3 spans 15 residues. The CDR3 DNA reads TGTGCCAGCAGCCTAGCAGCGGGGCAGGCCTACGAGCAGTACTTC. As protein: CASSLAAGQAYEQYF.

This clonotype has ten or more counts. The chain is built from TRBV6-1 and TRBJ2-1; the D gene could be TRBD1 or TRBD2 (5 bases each). Trimming took 8 bases from V and 12 from J, leaving 23 bases between them. CDR1 and CDR2 (germline): MNHNS, SASEGT. The CDR3 length is 14 residues. The CDR3 reads CASVSSGTPTGQFF. In DNA, the CDR3 is TGTGCCAGCGTATCTTCCGGGACCCCAACGGGGCAGTTCTTC.

This clonotype was seen ten or more times. The chain joins TRBV12-3 or TRBV12-4 to TRBJ2-1; D is uncertain. The CDR3 length is 13 residues. V was cut by 5 bases and J by 4 bases, with 9 bases left in between. CDR3 sequence (DNA): TGTGCCAGCAGTGGGCTCGGATACAATGAGCAGTTCTTC. Translating it yields CASSGLGYNEQFF.

The V and J genes are TRBV7-9 and TRBJ1-3; D ambiguous. The CDR3 is made up of 16 amino acids. CDR1 and CDR2 (germline): SEHNR, FQNEAQ (reference sequence). The V and J ends lost 2 bases and 0 bases respectively, with 11 bases between them. The CDR3 DNA reads as TGTGCCAGCAGCTTACCGGCGGTTAGCTCTGGAAACACCATATATTTT. Amino acid sequence: CASSLPAVSSGNTIYF.

This clonotype was counted at least ten times. V gene TRBV4-3 combines with J gene TRBJ2-3; D remains unclear. CDR1 LGHNA and CDR2 YSLEER come from the germline V gene. V lost 0 bases to trimming and J lost 7 bases, with 11 bases between them. CDR3 length equals 14 residues. The CDR3 protein is CASSQDRLAYTQYF. The CDR3 nucleotides are TGCGCCAGCAGCCAAGATCGTCTGGCATATACGCAGTATTTT.

This clonotype was observed many times. The J gene is TRBJ2-7, the V gene TRBV4-3, with D possibly TRBD2 on 5 matching bases. Per germline, CDR1 LGHNA and CDR2 YSLEER. This CDR3 contains 15 residues. Trimming removed 0 bases from V and 3 bases from J, with 12 bases in between. In nucleotides, the CDR3 is TGCGCCAGCAGCCAAGATGGAGGCAGGTTCTACGAGCAGTACTTC. This sequence encodes CASSQDGGRFYEQYF.

Ten or more counts support this clonotype. J is TRBJ2-1 and V is TRBV9; D is possibly TRBD1 (8 bases). V gave up 3 bases and J gave up 9 bases, with 16 bases separating them. Germline lookup yields CDR1 SGDLS and CDR2 YYNGEE. The CDR3 extends over 14 amino acids. CDR3 residues: CASSAGQGGSEQFF. As DNA, the CDR3 is TGTGCCAGCAGCGCCGGACAGGGAGGGAGTGAGCAGTTCTTC.

This clonotype has a count of ten or more. The V call is TRBV12-3 or TRBV12-4, the J call TRBJ2-1; TRBD1 aligns across 8 bases. Unmatched junction bases numbered 5, after V lost 6 bases and J lost 4 bases. The CDR3 is made up of 14 amino acids. CDR3 amino acids: CASSGQGPYNEQFF. The CDR3 DNA follows: TGTGCCAGCAGCGGACAGGGTCCATACAATGAGCAGTTCTTC.

This clonotype was counted many times. This rearrangement joins TRBV10-2 to TRBJ2-3, with D hard to call. Deletions cut 6 bases from V and 1 base from J, with 11 bases between. CDR3 length equals 14 residues. Germline CDR1 reads WSHSY; CDR2 reads SAAADI. CDR3 loop: CASRKVWGTDTQYF. CDR3 DNA: TGCGCCAGCAGGAAAGTGTGGGGCACAGATACGCAGTATTTT.

Many counts were recorded for this clonotype. V and J are TRBV5-1 and TRBJ2-5, with TRBD2 identical over 7 bases. V shed 6 bases, J shed 6 bases, and the junction held 14 bases outside the gene matches. Germline V gene data show CDR1 as SGHRS and CDR2 as YFSETQ. There are 15 residues in the CDR3. The CDR3 DNA reads as TGCGCCAGCACCCGTCGGGGGGACGTCCCGAAGACCCAGTACTTC. This sequence encodes CASTRRGDVPKTQYF. Full variable domain (missing parts from reference TRBV5-1 and TRBJ2-5): KAGVTQTPRYLIKTRGQQVTLSCSPISGHRSVSWYQQTPGQGLQFLFEYFSETQRNKGNFPGRFSGRQFSNSRSEMNVSTLELGDSALYLCASTRRGDVPKTQYFGPGTRLLVL.

In this sample, this clonotype turned up many times. V gene TRBV3-1 combines with J gene TRBJ2-2; no reliable D call. V dropped 0 bases and J dropped 4 bases, with 12 bases sitting between them. Germline-derived CDR1 and CDR2 are LGHDT and YNNKEL (reference sequence). The CDR3 has 16 residues. The CDR3 region has the DNA TGTGCCAGCAGCCAAGAATTGGTGCTGCTCACCGGGGAGCTGTTTTTT. Amino acid sequence: CASSQELVLLTGELFF.

This clonotype was counted many times. The chain carries TRBV20-1 and TRBJ2-7, with D uncertain. The length of the CDR3 is 11 residues. The V end lost 6 bases, the J end lost 2 bases, and 8 bases lay between the germline ends. Germline-derived CDR1 and CDR2 are DFQATT and SNEGSKA (reference sequence). In DNA form, the CDR3 reads TGCAGTGCCGGAAACCCCTACGAGCAGTACTTC. Translation: CSAGNPYEQYF.

This clonotype was recorded many times. The V call is TRBV7-2, the J call TRBJ1-1; D possibly corresponds to TRBD1 (6 bases). The germline V gene encodes CDR1 SGHTA and CDR2 FQGNSA. Trimming cost V 10 bases and J 5 bases, with 11 bases left between them. This CDR3 is 11 amino acids long. The CDR3 is CAIGRGTEAFF. In DNA, the CDR3 is TGTGCCATCGGTAGGGGGACTGAAGCTTTCTTT. The whole variable domain, filled in from reference TRBV7-2 and TRBJ1-1, reads GAGVSQSPSNKVTEKGKDVELRCDPISGHTALYWYRQSLGQGLEFLIYFQGNSAPDKSGLPSDRFSAERTGGSVSTLTIQRTQQEDSAVYLCAIGRGTEAFFGQGTRLTVV.

This clonotype was observed at least ten times. The chain joins TRBV12-3 or TRBV12-4 to TRBJ2-7; 8 bases match TRBD1. The CDR3 contains 14 residues. Losses at the gene ends were 2 bases for V and 5 bases for J; bases not matched to a gene: 5. Here the CDR3 reads CASSLWTGNNEQYF. DNA for the CDR3: TGTGCCAGCAGTTTATGGACAGGGAACAACGAGCAGTACTTC.

The chain is built from TRBV6-4 and TRBJ1-1, with D possibly being TRBD1 (6 bases). This CDR3 comprises 17 residues. Germline CDR1 is MRHNA and CDR2 is SNTAGT. The CDR3 nucleotides read TGTACCTGCAGTCCCCGGACAGAGTTAGGATCTAACACTGAAGCTTTCTTT. Encoded protein: CTCSPRTELGSNTEAFF.